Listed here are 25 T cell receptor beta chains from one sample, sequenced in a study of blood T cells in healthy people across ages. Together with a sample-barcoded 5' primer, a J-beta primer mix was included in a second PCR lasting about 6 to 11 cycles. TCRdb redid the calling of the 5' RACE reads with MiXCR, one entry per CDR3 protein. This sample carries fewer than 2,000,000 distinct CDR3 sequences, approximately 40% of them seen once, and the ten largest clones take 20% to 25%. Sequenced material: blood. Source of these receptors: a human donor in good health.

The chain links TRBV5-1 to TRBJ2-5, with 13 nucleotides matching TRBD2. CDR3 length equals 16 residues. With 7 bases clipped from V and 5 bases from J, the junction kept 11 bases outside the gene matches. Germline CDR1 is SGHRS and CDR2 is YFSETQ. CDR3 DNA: TGCGCCAGCCGACAGACTAGCGGGGGGTCAAGGGAGACCCAGTACTTC. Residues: CASRQTSGGSRETQYF.

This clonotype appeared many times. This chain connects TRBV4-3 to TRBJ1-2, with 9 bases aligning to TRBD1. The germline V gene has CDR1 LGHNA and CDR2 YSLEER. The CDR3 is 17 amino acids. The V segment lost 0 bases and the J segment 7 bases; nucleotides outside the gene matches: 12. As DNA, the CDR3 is TGCGCCAGCAGCCAAGATCTGAGACAGGGGGGACAATTTGGCTACACCTTC. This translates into CASSQDLRQGGQFGYTF.

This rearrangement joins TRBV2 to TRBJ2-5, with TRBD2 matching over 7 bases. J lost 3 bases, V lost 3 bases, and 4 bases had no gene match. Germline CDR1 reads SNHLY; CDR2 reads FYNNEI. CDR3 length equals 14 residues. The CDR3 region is CASSDGLEEETQYF. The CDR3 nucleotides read TGTGCCAGCAGTGACGGACTAGAGGAAGAGACCCAGTACTTC.

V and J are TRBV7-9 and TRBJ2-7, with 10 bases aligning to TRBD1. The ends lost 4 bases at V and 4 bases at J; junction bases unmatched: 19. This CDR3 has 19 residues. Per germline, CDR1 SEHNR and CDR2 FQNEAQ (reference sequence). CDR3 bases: TGTGCCAGCAGCTCCGCCAATACAGGACATATGGACAGGGGGTACGAGCAGTACTTC. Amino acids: CASSSANTGHMDRGYEQYF. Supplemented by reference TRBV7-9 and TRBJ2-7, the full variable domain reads DTGVSQNPRHKITKRGQNVTFRCDPISEHNRLYWYRQTLGQGPEFLTYFQNEAQLEKSRLLSDRFSAERPKGSFSTLEIQRTEQGDSAMYLCASSSANTGHMDRGYEQYFGPGTRLTVT.

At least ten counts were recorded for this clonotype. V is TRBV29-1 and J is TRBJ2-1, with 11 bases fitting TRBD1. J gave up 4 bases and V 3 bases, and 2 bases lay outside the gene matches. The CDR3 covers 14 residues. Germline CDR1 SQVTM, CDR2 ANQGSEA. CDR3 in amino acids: CSVEGDRGYNEQFF. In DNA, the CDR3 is TGCAGCGTTGAGGGGGACAGGGGGTACAATGAGCAGTTCTTC.

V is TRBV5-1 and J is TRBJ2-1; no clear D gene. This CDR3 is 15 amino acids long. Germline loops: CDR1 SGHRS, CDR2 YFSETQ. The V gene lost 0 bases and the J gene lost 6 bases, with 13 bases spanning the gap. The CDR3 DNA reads TGCGCCAGCAGCTTGGATCCTACGCTGTCCAATGAGCAGTTCTTC. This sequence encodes CASSLDPTLSNEQFF.

The CDR3 sequence: CASSLSRPLNSPLHF. The CDR3 region has the DNA TGTGCCAGCAGTTTATCCCGACCTTTGAATTCACCCCTCCACTTT. The chain carries TRBV27 and TRBJ1-6; no clear D. CDR1 is MNHEY and CDR2 is SMNVEV in the germline V gene (reference sequence). The CDR3 is 15 amino acids. Trimming took off 0 bases at V and 7 bases at J, with 10 bases between the two ends.

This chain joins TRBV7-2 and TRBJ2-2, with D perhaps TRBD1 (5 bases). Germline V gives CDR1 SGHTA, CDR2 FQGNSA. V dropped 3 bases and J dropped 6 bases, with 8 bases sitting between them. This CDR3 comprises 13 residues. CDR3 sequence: CASSLGLPGELFF. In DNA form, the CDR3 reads TGTGCCAGCAGCTTGGGGCTTCCCGGGGAGCTGTTTTTT.

Written as DNA, the CDR3 is TGCGCCAGCAGGAGTAGCAGAACTAGTAGGGACATTCAGTACTTC. Translation: CASRSSRTSRDIQYF. V gene TRBV5-1 combines with J gene TRBJ2-4, with D tentatively TRBD2 (5 bases). Trimming removed 5 bases at V and 8 bases at J, with 20 bases between. CDR3 length: 15 amino acids. CDR1 and CDR2 from the germline V gene are SGHRS and YFSETQ.

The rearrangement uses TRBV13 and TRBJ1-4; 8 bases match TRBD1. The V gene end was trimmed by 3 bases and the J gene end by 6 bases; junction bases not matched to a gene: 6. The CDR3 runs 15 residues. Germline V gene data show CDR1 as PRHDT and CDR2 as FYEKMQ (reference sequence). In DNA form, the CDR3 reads TGTGCCAGCAGCTTTGGTACAGGGGGGCATGAAAAACTGTTTTTT. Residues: CASSFGTGGHEKLFF.

The CDR3 region has the DNA TGTGCCAGCAGCCAAGATTGGGGGGTCGCGGATACGCAGTATTTT. Amino acids: CASSQDWGVADTQYF. This rearrangement joins TRBV3-1 to TRBJ2-3; possibly TRBD2 for D (6 bases). This CDR3 region has 15 residues. The V and J ends lost 0 bases and 6 bases respectively, with 13 bases between them. From germline, CDR1 is LGHDT and CDR2 YNNKEL (reference sequence).

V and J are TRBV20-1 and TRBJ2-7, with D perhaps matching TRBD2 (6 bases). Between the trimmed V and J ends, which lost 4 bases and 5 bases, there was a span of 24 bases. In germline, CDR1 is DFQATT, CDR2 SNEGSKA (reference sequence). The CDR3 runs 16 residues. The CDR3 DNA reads TGCAGTGCTACAACTACTAGCACAGCGGTGGGCGACGAGCAGTACTTC. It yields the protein CSATTTSTAVGDEQYF.

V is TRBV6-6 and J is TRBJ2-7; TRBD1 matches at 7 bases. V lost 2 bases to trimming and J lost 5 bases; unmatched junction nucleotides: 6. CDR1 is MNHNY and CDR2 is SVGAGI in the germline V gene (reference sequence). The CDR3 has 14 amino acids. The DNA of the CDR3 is TGTGCCAGCAGTTACGCGACAGGGTTCAACGAGCAGTACTTC. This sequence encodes CASSYATGFNEQYF.

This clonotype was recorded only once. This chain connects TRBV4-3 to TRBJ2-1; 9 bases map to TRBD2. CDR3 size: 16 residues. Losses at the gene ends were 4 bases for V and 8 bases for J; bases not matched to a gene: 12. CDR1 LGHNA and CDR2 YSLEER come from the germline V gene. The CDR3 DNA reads TGCGCCAGCAGCCTCATTGCGGGGGGGGTTAGGGATGAGCAGTTCTTC. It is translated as CASSLIAGGVRDEQFF.

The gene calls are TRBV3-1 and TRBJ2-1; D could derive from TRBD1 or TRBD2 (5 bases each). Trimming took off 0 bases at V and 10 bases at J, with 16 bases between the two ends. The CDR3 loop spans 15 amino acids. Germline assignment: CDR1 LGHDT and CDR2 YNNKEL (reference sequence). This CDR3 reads CASSQDPGPFWEQFF. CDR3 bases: TGTGCCAGCAGCCAAGATCCGGGACCCTTTTGGGAGCAGTTCTTC.

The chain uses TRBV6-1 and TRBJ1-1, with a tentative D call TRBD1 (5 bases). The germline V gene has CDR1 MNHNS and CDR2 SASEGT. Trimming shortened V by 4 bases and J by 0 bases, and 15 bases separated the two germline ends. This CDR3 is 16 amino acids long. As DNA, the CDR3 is TGTGCCAGCAGTGTATTTAGGGGACCCATGAACACTGAAGCTTTCTTT. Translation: CASSVFRGPMNTEAFF.

CDR3 in amino acids: CASSLVELGVTKNIQYF. DNA for the CDR3: TGTGCCAGCAGCTTGGTAGAGTTGGGGGTTACCAAAAACATTCAGTACTTC. The gene calls are TRBV13 and TRBJ2-4; D is perhaps TRBD1 or TRBD2 (5 bases each). Trimming removed 3 bases at V and 2 bases at J, with 17 bases between. CDR3 length: 17 residues. The V gene's germline CDR1 is PRHDT and CDR2 FYEKMQ (reference sequence).

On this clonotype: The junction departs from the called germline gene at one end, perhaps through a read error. The CDR3 region has the DNA TGTGTCAGCAGCACCCAACAGGGGGCCAGGAATGGCTACACCTTC. Encoded protein: CVSSTQQGARNGYTF. The rearrangement joins TRBV7-9 to TRBJ1-2; 9 nucleotides agree with TRBD1. The CDR3 runs to 15 residues. Germline loops: CDR1 SEHNR, CDR2 FQNEAQ (reference sequence).

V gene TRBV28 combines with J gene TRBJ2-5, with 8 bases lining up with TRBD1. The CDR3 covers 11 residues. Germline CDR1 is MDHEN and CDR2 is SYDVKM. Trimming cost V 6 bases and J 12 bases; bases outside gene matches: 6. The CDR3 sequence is CASRDLGQEYF. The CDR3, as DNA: TGTGCCAGCAGGGACCTGGGACAGGAGTACTTC.

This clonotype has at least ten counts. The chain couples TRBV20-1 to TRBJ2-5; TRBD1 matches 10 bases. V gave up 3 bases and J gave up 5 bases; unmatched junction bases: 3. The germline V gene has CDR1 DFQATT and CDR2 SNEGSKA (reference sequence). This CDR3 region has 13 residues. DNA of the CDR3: TGCAGTGCTAGCCGGACAGGGGGGGAGACCCAGTACTTC. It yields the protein CSASRTGGETQYF.

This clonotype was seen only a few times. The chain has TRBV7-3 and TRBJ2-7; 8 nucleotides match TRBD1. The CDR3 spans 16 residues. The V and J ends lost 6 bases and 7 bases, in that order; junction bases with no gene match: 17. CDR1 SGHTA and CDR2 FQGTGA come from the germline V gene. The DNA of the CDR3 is TGTGCCAGCAGTCCTGGGCCCGGGACAGGAGCGACTGAGCAGTACTTC. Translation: CASSPGPGTGATEQYF.

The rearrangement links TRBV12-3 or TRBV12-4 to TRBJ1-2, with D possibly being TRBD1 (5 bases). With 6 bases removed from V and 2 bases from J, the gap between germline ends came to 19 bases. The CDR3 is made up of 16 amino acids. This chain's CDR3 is CASSPVSGGENYGYTF. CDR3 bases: TGTGCCAGCAGCCCAGTTTCGGGAGGGGAAAACTATGGCTACACCTTC.

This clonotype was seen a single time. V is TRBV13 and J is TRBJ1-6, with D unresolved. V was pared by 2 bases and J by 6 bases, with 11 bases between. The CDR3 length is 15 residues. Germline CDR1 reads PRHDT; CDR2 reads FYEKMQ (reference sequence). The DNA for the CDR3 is TGTGCCAGCAGCTTATCGAATTACCTTAATTCACCCCTCCACTTT. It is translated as CASSLSNYLNSPLHF.

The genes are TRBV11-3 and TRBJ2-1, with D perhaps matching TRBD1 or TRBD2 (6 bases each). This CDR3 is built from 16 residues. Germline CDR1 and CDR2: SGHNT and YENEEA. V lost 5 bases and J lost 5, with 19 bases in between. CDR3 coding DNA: TGTGCCAGCAGCAAAGGGGGGCTCGGGGTGAACAATGAGCAGTTCTTC. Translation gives CASSKGGLGVNNEQFF.

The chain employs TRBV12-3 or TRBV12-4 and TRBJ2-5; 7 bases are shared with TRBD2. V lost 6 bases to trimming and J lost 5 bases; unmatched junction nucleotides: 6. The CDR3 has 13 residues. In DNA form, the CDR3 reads TGTGCCAGCAGACTACTAGCGATGGAGACCCAGTACTTC. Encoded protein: CASRLLAMETQYF.